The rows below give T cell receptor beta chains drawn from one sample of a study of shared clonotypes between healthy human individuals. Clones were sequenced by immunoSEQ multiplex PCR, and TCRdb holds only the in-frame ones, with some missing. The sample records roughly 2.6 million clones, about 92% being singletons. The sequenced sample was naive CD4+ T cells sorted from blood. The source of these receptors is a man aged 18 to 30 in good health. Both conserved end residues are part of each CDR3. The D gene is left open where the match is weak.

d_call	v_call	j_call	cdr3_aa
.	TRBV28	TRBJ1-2	CASSPRAPSLYGYTF
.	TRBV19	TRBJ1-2	CASRRESSGSANYGYTF
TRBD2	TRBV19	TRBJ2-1	CASTSYSLAGVYNEQFF
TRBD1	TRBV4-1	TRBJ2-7	CASSQALGTGALLPHEQYF
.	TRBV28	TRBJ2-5	CASSPGDRQETQYF
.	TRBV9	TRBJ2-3	CASSVGASTLTDTQYF
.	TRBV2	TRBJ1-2	CASSPVEGYTF
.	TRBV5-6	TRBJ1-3	CASSFRQPGNTIYF
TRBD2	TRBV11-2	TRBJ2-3	CASSLRGTSGSTDTQYF
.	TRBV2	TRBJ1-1	CASSEDRGWSTEAFF
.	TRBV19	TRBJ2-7	CASSIVPAVGEQYF
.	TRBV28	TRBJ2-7	CASSLKGKEQYF
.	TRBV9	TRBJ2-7	CARSKWGGTAYYEQYF
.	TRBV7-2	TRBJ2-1	CASSLVGNGHNEQFF